The 27 T cell receptor beta chains below were found in one sample sequenced in a study of blood T cell repertoires in COVID-19. Sequenced by immunoSEQ multiplex PCR; TCRdb stores in-frame clones only, minus some. The repertoire holds about 400,000 clones, with around 92% as singletons. The sample taken for sequencing was peripheral blood. The receptors here all came from a man aged 40-49 years with acute or convalescent COVID-19.

The gene calls are TRBV4-1 and TRBJ2-3; D is ambiguous. The germline CDR1 and CDR2 sequences are MGHRA and YSYEKL. V was clipped by 1 base and J by 0 bases, with 5 bases between them. The CDR3 sequence is 14 residues long. The CDR3 spells CASSQAYSTDTQYF. The DNA of the CDR3 is TGCGCCAGCAGCCAAGCCTATAGCACAGATACGCAGTATTTT.

The rearrangement uses TRBV9 and TRBJ2-1; 7 nucleotides line up with TRBD2. Germline trimming cut 2 bases from V and 1 base from J; bases unmatched to any gene: 12. The CDR3 contains 18 residues. Germline CDR1 SGDLS, CDR2 YYNGEE. CDR3 coding DNA: TGTGCCAGCAGCGTCAATCCGGCTAGCGGATATTCCTACAATGAGCAGTTCTTC. This encodes CASSVNPASGYSYNEQFF.

This rearrangement joins TRBV16 to TRBJ2-5; the D gene is possibly TRBD1 (6 bases). Trimming took off 2 bases at V and 5 bases at J, with 15 bases between the two ends. The germline V gene encodes CDR1 KGHSY and CDR2 FQNENV. This CDR3 contains 15 residues. The CDR3 sequence is CASSQRQGSGETQYF. DNA for the CDR3: TGTGCCAGCAGCCAACGGCAGGGGTCAGGGGAGACCCAGTACTTC. The complete variable domain, with remaining parts taken from reference TRBV16 and TRBJ2-5, reads GEEVAQTPKHLVRGEGQKAKLYCAPIKGHSYVFWYQQVLKNEFKFLISFQNENVFDETGMPKERFSAKCLPNSPCSLEIQATKLEDSAVYFCASSQRQGSGETQYFGPGTRLLVL.

The chain recombines TRBV27 with TRBJ2-7; D unresolved. CDR3 length equals 15 residues. Trimming stripped 0 bases from V and 1 base from J, with 10 bases between. Germline V gene data show CDR1 as MNHEY and CDR2 as SMNVEV (reference sequence). This CDR3 is CASSLSNALSYEQYF. The CDR3 DNA is TGTGCCAGCAGTTTATCGAATGCCCTATCCTACGAGCAGTACTTC.

This clone was recorded a few times. V is TRBV9 and J is TRBJ2-7, with 8 bases fitting TRBD2. After removal of 10 bases from V and 2 bases from J, the junction contained 8 bases not matched to a gene. The germline CDR1 and CDR2 sequences are SGDLS and YYNGEE. This CDR3 region has 13 residues. CDR3 DNA sequence: TGTGCCTATTCTAGCGGGCGAACCTACGAGCAGTACTTC. This codes for CAYSSGRTYEQYF.

The rearrangement links TRBV7-8 to TRBJ1-4; 8 bases line up with TRBD1. The germline V gene encodes CDR1 SGHVS and CDR2 FQNEAQ. Trimming at V came to 5 bases and at J to 11 bases, leaving 10 bases not matched to a gene. The CDR3 is made up of 14 amino acids. CDR3 amino acids: CASSRTGGLGKLFF. The CDR3 nucleotides read TGTGCCAGCAGCAGAACAGGGGGATTGGGGAAACTGTTTTTT. The variable domain in full, completed from reference TRBV7-8 and TRBJ1-4, reads GAGVSQSPRYKVAKRGQDVALRCDPISGHVSLFWYQQALGQGPEFLTYFQNEAQLDKSGLPSDRFFAERPEGSVSTLKIQRTQQEDSAVYLCASSRTGGLGKLFFGSGTQLSVL.

This sequence joins TRBV30 and TRBJ1-1, with no clear D. This CDR3 has 14 amino acids. The germline V and J ends were trimmed by 4 bases and 0 bases, with 12 bases remaining between them. The germline CDR1 and CDR2 sequences are GTSNPN and SVGIG (reference sequence). The CDR3 bases are TGTGCCTGGACACGAAATTACATGAACACTGAAGCTTTCTTT. This sequence encodes CAWTRNYMNTEAFF.

V and J are TRBV2 and TRBJ2-7, with a weak D call TRBD2 (5 bases). Trimming removed 3 bases from V and 2 bases from J, with 11 bases in between. Germline loops: CDR1 SNHLY, CDR2 FYNNEI. The CDR3 is 14 amino acids. The CDR3 sequence: CASSESGKPYEQYF. The CDR3 DNA sequence: TGTGCCAGCAGTGAGTCCGGGAAACCCTACGAGCAGTACTTC. Drawing the rest from reference TRBV2 and TRBJ2-7, the complete variable domain is EPEVTQTPSHQVTQMGQEVILRCVPISNHLYFYWYRQILGQKVEFLVSFYNNEISEKSEIFDDQFSVERPDGSNFTLKIRSTKLEDSAMYFCASSESGKPYEQYFGPGTRLTVT.

The J gene is TRBJ1-6, the V gene TRBV7-8; 9 bases agree with TRBD1. J lost 6 bases, V lost 2 bases, and 5 bases had no gene match. The germline V gene encodes CDR1 SGHVS and CDR2 FQNEAQ. The CDR3 is made up of 16 amino acids. CDR3 sequence (DNA): TGTGCCAGCAGCTTATCGACAGGGGGTATTAATTCACCCCTCCACTTT. It translates to CASSLSTGGINSPLHF.

The chain's CDR3 is CASSQDRGPSSYEQYF. Here the CDR3 DNA reads TGTGCCAGCAGCCAAGACAGGGGGCCTAGCTCCTACGAGCAGTACTTC. V is TRBV14 and J is TRBJ2-7, with 8 bases that match TRBD1. The CDR3 runs to 16 residues. V lost 0 bases, J lost 0 bases, and 4 bases stayed unmatched. Germline lookup yields CDR1 SGHDN and CDR2 FVKESK.

The V gene is TRBV5-3, the J gene TRBJ2-7; D not resolved. TRBV5-3 is annotated as an ORF whose role is uncertain. This CDR3 has 14 amino acids. V lost 2 bases and J 4 bases, leaving 13 bases between the germline ends. The CDR3 protein is CARSFFGRKYEQYF. The DNA of the CDR3 is TGTGCCAGAAGCTTTTTTGGCAGAAAGTACGAGCAGTACTTC.

The rearrangement uses TRBV19 and TRBJ2-1, with D possibly being TRBD2 (7 bases). Trimming shortened V by 7 bases and J by 9 bases, and 19 bases separated the two germline ends. The CDR3 has 14 residues. The germline V gene has CDR1 LNHDA and CDR2 SQIVND (reference sequence). The CDR3 DNA is TGTGCCAGTAAGGGGGGGGTCGTCACGAGTGAGCAGTTCTTC. Its translation is CASKGGVVTSEQFF.

The rearrangement joins TRBV5-4 to TRBJ1-1; 7 positions agree with TRBD1. This CDR3 comprises 16 residues. With V trimmed by 0 bases and J by 1 base, 6 bases remained unmatched. Germline V CDR1 and CDR2: SGHNT, YYREEE (reference sequence). CDR3 residues: CASSLEGGRGNTEAFF. DNA for the CDR3: TGTGCCAGCAGCTTGGAAGGGGGCCGTGGGAACACTGAAGCTTTCTTT. Supplemented by reference TRBV5-4 and TRBJ1-1, the full variable domain reads ETGVTQSPTHLIKTRGQQVTLRCSSQSGHNTVSWYQQALGQGPQFIFQYYREEENGRGNFPPRFSGLQFPNYSSELNVNALELDDSALYLCASSLEGGRGNTEAFFGQGTRLTVV.

The chain links TRBV10-3 to TRBJ1-2; perhaps TRBD1 as D (5 bases). From germline, CDR1 is ENHRY and CDR2 SYGVKD. This CDR3 is built from 12 residues. Deletions cut 7 bases from V and 7 bases from J, with 13 bases between. CDR3 amino acids: CAITGGEGGYTF. CDR3 in DNA: TGTGCCATCACGGGAGGGGAGGGTGGCTACACCTTC.

The chain links TRBV7-6 to TRBJ1-6; weak D call: TRBD1 (5 bases). The CDR3 loop spans 15 amino acids. Germline CDR1 reads SGHVS; CDR2 reads FNYEAQ. V was clipped by 1 base and J by 7 bases, with 11 bases between them. The CDR3 protein is CASSLGGGGNSPLHF. The CDR3 DNA reads as TGTGCCAGCAGCTTAGGGGGGGGAGGGAATTCACCCCTCCACTTT.

V is TRBV28 and J is TRBJ2-2, with 11 bases aligning to TRBD2. The CDR3 is made up of 16 amino acids. CDR1 is MDHEN, CDR2 SYDVKM, per germline. With V trimmed by 2 bases and J by 4 bases, 3 bases remained unmatched. CDR3 amino acids: CASSLLSGRATGELFF. CDR3 nucleotides: TGTGCCAGCAGTTTACTTAGCGGGAGGGCCACCGGGGAGCTGTTTTTT.

The chain employs TRBV19 and TRBJ1-2; D gene unclear. Germline CDR1 and CDR2: LNHDA and SQIVND (reference sequence). V was trimmed by 1 base and J by 7 bases, leaving 7 bases between them. This CDR3 contains 12 residues. DNA of the CDR3: TGTGCCAGTAGTATAGTCGGGGTTGGCTACACCTTC. Translating it yields CASSIVGVGYTF.

V usage is TRBV5-8 and J usage is TRBJ1-2; TRBD1 might be the D (5 bases). Deletions cut 0 bases from V and 5 bases from J, with 5 bases between. Looked up from germline, CDR1 is SGHTS and CDR2 is YDEGEE. The CDR3 runs 12 residues. CDR3 in amino acids: CASSLGQYGYTF. CDR3 in DNA: TGTGCCAGCAGCTTGGGACAGTATGGCTACACCTTC. The variable domain in full, with the rest retrieved from reference TRBV5-8 and TRBJ1-2, is EAGVTQSPTHLIKTRGQQATLRCSPISGHTSVYWYQQALGLGLQFLLWYDEGEERNRGNFPPRFSGRQFPNYSSELNVNALELEDSALYLCASSLGQYGYTFGSGTRLTVV.

The chain joins TRBV25-1 to TRBJ1-2; 9 nucleotides agree with TRBD1. J was trimmed by 4 bases and V by 3 bases; bases with no gene match: 6. Germline CDR1 MGHDK, CDR2 SYGVNS. This CDR3 region has 15 residues. The CDR3 loop is CASSDTGGRSYGYTF. The DNA of the CDR3 is TGTGCCAGCAGTGACACAGGGGGCCGGAGCTATGGCTACACCTTC.

The chain carries TRBV19 and TRBJ1-2; 9 nucleotides line up with TRBD1. The CDR3 is made up of 12 amino acids. Trimming cost V 6 bases and J 8 bases; bases outside gene matches: 4. In germline, CDR1 is LNHDA, CDR2 SQIVND (reference sequence). The CDR3 nucleotides are TGTGCCAGTAGGGGACAGGGCCCCGGCTACACCTTC. This gives the protein CASRGQGPGYTF.

With regard to this clone: Different DNA sequences within this sample yield the same CDR3. The chain is built from TRBV29-1 and TRBJ1-1; D unclear. Germline loops: CDR1 SQVTM, CDR2 ANQGSEA. CDR3 length: 12 amino acids. Trimming removed 3 bases at V and 1 base at J, with 6 bases between. The CDR3 DNA reads TGCAGCGTTGATCGGGGGAACACTGAAGCTTTCTTT. Protein product: CSVDRGNTEAFF. Full variable domain (missing parts from reference TRBV29-1 and TRBJ1-1): SAVISQKPSRDICQRGTSLTIQCQVDSQVTMMFWYRQQPGQSLTLIATANQGSEATYESGFVIDKFPISRPNLTFSTLTVSNMSPEDSSIYLCSVDRGNTEAFFGQGTRLTVV.

The rearrangement joins TRBV30 to TRBJ1-1, with D possibly TRBD1 on 5 matching bases. Germline V gene lookup returns CDR1 GTSNPN and CDR2 SVGIG (reference sequence). This CDR3 is 13 amino acids long. Trimming took off 4 bases at V and 1 base at J, with 10 bases between the two ends. The CDR3 here is CAWISGQNTEAFF. The CDR3 DNA follows: TGTGCCTGGATTAGTGGACAGAACACTGAAGCTTTCTTT.

The V call is TRBV29-1, the J call TRBJ1-1; 9 nucleotides line up with TRBD1. Looked up from germline, CDR1 is SQVTM and CDR2 is ANQGSEA. The V and J ends lost 6 bases and 8 bases, in that order; junction bases with no gene match: 10. This CDR3 spans 13 amino acids. The CDR3 is CSVGTGTGSEAFF. CDR3 DNA: TGCAGCGTAGGAACGGGGACAGGGTCCGAAGCTTTCTTT. The full variable domain, rest sourced from reference TRBV29-1 and TRBJ1-1, is SAVISQKPSRDICQRGTSLTIQCQVDSQVTMMFWYRQQPGQSLTLIATANQGSEATYESGFVIDKFPISRPNLTFSTLTVSNMSPEDSSIYLCSVGTGTGSEAFFGQGTRLTVV.

The chain joins TRBV27 to TRBJ2-7, with TRBD2 matching over 12 bases. The CDR3 spans 15 residues. Germline V gives CDR1 MNHEY, CDR2 SMNVEV (reference sequence). Trimming removed 1 base from V and 6 bases from J; junction bases left unmatched: 4. CDR3 in DNA: TGTGCCAGCAGTTTATGGCCTAGCGGGAGGGCCGAGCAGTACTTC. Encoded protein: CASSLWPSGRAEQYF.

In its sample, this clone was seen once. The chain uses TRBV15 and TRBJ1-2; possibly TRBD1 for D (6 bases). V lost 2 bases, J lost 5 bases, and 18 bases lay in between. This CDR3 has 16 amino acids. Per the germline V gene, CDR1 is LNHNV and CDR2 is YYDKDF (reference sequence). CDR3 DNA: TGTGCCACCAGCAGACGGCCTCCCGGACAGATTTATGGCTACACCTTC. It encodes CATSRRPPGQIYGYTF.

V usage is TRBV9 and J usage is TRBJ2-3, with 8 nucleotides matching TRBD2. CDR3 length: 13 amino acids. V shed 3 bases and J 4 bases; nucleotides not matched to a gene: 1. Per germline, CDR1 SGDLS and CDR2 YYNGEE. The CDR3 protein is CASSAGGPDTQYF. CDR3 sequence (DNA): TGTGCCAGCAGCGCGGGGGGGCCAGATACGCAGTATTTT.

The V call is TRBV5-1, the J call TRBJ2-5; D possibly corresponds to TRBD2 (5 bases). This CDR3 comprises 14 residues. V lost 1 base, J lost 5 bases, and 12 bases lay in between. Per germline, CDR1 SGHRS and CDR2 YFSETQ. The CDR3 region is CASSLQDRRETQYF. The CDR3 region has the DNA TGCGCCAGCAGCTTGCAGGACCGGAGGGAGACCCAGTACTTC.